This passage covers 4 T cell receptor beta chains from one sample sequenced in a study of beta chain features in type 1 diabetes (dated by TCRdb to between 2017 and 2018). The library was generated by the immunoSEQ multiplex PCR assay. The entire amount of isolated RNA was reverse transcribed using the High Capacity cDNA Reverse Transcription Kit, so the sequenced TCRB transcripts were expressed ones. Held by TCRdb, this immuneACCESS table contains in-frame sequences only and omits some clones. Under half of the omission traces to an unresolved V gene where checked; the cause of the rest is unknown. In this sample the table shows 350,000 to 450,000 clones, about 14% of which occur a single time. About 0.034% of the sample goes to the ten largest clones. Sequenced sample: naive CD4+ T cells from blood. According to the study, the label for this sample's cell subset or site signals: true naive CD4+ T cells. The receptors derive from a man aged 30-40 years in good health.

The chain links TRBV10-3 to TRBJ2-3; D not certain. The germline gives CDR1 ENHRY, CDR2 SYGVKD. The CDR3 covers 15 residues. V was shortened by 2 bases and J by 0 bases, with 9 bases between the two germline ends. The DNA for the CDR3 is TGTGCCATCAGTGAGATCGACATGAGCACAGATACGCAGTATTTT. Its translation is CAISEIDMSTDTQYF.

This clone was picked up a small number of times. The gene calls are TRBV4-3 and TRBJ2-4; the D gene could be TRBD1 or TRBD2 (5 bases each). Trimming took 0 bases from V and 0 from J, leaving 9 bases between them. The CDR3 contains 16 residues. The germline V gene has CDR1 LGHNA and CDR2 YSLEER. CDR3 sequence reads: CASSQDIGGAKNIQYF. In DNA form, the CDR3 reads TGCGCCAGCAGCCAAGATATTGGGGGAGCCAAAAACATTCAGTACTTC.

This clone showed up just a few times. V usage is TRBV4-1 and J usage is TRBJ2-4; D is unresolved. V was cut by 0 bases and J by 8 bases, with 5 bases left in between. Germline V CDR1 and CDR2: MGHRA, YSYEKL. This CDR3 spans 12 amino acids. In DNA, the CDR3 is TGCGCCAGCAGCCAAGATCCCCACATTCAGTACTTC. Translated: CASSQDPHIQYF.

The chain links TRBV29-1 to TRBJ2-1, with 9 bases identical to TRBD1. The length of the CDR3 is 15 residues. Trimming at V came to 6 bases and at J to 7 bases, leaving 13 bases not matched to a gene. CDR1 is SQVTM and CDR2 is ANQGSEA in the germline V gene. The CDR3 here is CSVGTGTGTGNEQFF. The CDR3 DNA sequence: TGCAGCGTGGGGACCGGGACAGGGACGGGGAATGAGCAGTTCTTC.